This TCR beta chain comes out of a study of technical replicates of blood from a few donors. Assay used: immunoSEQ multiplex PCR; TCRdb lists only in-frame clones, some missing. The repertoire holds tens of thousands of clones, with 85% to 95% as singletons. The specimen sequenced was T cells isolated from PBMCs. The TCR comes from a human donor in good health.

The CDR3 coding sequence is TGTGCCAGCAGTGACCCACAGGGCACTAATGAAAAACTGTTTTTT. Amino acid sequence: CASSDPQGTNEKLFF. The gene calls are TRBV25-1 and TRBJ1-4; D perhaps matches TRBD1 (6 bases). Germline assignment: CDR1 MGHDK and CDR2 SYGVNS. V gave up 3 bases and J gave up 2 bases, with 10 bases separating them. This CDR3 has 15 residues.